This T cell receptor beta chain was sequenced in a study of monozygotic twins with inflammatory bowel disease. Study-level findings and limits: In these data, no single strong IBD-associated signal or clonotype received support. IBD patients displayed reduced TCRbeta diversity (inverse Simpson) when set against healthy co-twins.

This CDR3 has 14 residues. From germline, CDR1 is SEHNR and CDR2 FQNEAQ (reference sequence). In regard to this clonotype: The antigen is undetermined.

Added by template switching were UMIs that each held a 6-nucleotide sample barcode. PCR of TCRalpha and TCRbeta cDNA was nested, with two rounds of about 15 and 9 cycles. Following a re-call of the 5' RACE reads, TCRdb has one entry per CDR3 protein and lacks DNA. This repertoire comprises a few hundred thousand distinct CDR3 sequences; its ten largest clones make up around 1.5%. Sequenced input: blood. This receptor was obtained from a human donor with ulcerative colitis or Crohn's disease, or a healthy co-twin of an affected twin (not recorded which). The chain carries TRBV7-9 and TRBJ2-1. The CDR3 sequence is CASSPIKGYNEQFF.